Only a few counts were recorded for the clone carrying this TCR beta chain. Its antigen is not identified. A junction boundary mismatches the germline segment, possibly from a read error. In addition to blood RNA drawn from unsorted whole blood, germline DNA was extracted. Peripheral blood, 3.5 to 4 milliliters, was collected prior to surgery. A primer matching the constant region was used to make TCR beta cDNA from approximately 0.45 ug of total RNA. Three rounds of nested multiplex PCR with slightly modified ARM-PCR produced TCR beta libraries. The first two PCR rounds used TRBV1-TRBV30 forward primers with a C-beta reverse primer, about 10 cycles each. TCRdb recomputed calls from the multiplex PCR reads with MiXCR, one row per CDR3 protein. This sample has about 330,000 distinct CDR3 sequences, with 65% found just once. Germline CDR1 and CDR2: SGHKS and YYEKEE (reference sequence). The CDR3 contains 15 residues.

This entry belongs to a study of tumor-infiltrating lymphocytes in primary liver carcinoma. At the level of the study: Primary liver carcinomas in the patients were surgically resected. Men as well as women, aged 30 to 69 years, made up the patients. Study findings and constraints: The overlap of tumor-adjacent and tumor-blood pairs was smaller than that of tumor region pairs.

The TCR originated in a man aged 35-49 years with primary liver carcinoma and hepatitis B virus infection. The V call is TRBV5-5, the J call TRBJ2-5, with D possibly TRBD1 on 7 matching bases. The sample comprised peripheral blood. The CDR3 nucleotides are TGTGTCAGCAGGAAATCTCCCAGGGGGGAAGAGACCCAGTACTTC. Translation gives CVSRKSPRGEETQYF.